Included here is one T cell receptor beta chain sequence, with context. A single record per CDR3 protein comes from TCRdb applying MiXCR to the RT-PCR reads. The sample yields about 780,000 distinct CDR3 sequences, 18% seen once. The source of the sample is a study of response to subunit inactivated influenza vaccine. CDR1 and CDR2 from the germline V gene are SEHNR and FQNEAQ (reference sequence). The CDR3 is 15 residues long. The ends were cut back, 0 bases at V and 2 bases at J, with 7 bases in the middle. Specimen: PBMCs from blood, collected roughly 5 days after vaccination. V gene TRBV7-9 combines with J gene TRBJ2-2; D remains ambiguous. This receptor was taken from a man aged 50 to 60 who received an inactivated influenza vaccine. The DNA of the CDR3 is TGTGCCAGCAGCTTAGCCTGGGGAAACACCGGGGAGCTGTTTTTT. Encoded protein: CASSLAWGNTGELFF.